This T cell receptor beta chain was sequenced for a study of vaccination and CD4 T cells after COVID-19. Across the whole study: Controls had a CEFX pool, an HIV-1 Nef pool, or no peptide added.

V gave up 6 bases and J gave up 2 bases, with 13 bases separating them. This CDR3 is built from 13 residues. Germline CDR1 reads DFQATT; CDR2 reads SNEGSKA (reference sequence). As regards this clonotype: The antigen remains unidentified.

Treatment described: approximately 11-day PBMC culture with coronavirus spike peptide pools or control peptides (ViraFEST assay). Having spent less than 12 days in culture, CD4+ T cells were then isolated by negative selection. General study results and limits: Convalescent patients showed a median approximately 84% of reactive clones that were seen only post-vaccination.

Cultured CD4+ T cell DNA was sequenced using the Oncomine TCR Beta short-read assay. TCRdb processed the PCR reads anew with MiXCR; each CDR3 protein has one entry. This sample has over 15,000 distinct CDR3 sequences; around 56% occur once, and the top ten carry about 10%. The chain combines TRBV20-1 with TRBJ2-5, with D possibly matching TRBD1 (5 bases). Source material: CD4+ T cells from blood, cultured in vitro. The source is a human donor who had recovered from COVID-19. CDR3 coding DNA: TGCAGTGCCCCAGACAGATTACAAGAGACCCAGTACTTC. This translates into CSAPDRLQETQYF.